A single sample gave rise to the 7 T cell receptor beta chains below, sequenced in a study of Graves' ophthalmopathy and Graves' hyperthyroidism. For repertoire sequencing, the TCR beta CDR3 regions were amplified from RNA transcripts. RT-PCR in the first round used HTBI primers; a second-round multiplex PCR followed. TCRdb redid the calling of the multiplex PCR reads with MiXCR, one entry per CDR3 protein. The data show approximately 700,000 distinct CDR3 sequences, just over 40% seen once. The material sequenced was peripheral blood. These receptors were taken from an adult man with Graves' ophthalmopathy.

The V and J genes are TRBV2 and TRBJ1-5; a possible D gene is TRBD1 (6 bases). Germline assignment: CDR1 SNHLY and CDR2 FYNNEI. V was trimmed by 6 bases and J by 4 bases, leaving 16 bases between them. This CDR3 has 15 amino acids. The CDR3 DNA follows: TGTGCCAGCAGGGGCGGGGGGGGCCTTAATCAGCCCCAGCATTTT. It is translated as CASRGGGGLNQPQHF.

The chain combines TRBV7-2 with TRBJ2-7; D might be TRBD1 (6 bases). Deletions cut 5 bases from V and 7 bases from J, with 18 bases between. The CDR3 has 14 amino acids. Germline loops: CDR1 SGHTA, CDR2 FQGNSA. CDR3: CASSGDTVWDEQYF. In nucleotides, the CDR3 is TGTGCCAGCAGCGGGGACACGGTCTGGGATGAGCAGTACTTC.

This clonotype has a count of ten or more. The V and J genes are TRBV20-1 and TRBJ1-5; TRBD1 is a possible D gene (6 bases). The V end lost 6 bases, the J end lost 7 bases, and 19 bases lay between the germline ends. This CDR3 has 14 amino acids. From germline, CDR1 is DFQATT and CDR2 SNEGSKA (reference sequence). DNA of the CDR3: TGCAGTGCAACCCCCGGGGGGCCGGGGCAGCCCCAGCATTTT. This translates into CSATPGGPGQPQHF.

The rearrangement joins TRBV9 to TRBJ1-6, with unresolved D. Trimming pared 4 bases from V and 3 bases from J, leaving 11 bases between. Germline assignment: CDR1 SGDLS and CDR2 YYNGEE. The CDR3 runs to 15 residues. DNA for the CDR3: TGTGCCAGCAGCCAAGCCGGGTTCTATAATTCACCCCTCCACTTT. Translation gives CASSQAGFYNSPLHF.

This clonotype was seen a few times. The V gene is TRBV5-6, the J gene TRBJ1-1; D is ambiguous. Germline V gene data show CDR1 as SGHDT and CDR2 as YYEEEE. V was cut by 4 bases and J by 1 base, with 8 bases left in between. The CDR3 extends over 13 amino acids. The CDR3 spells CASSNYRNTEAFF. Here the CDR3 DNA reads TGTGCCAGCAGCAACTACAGGAACACTGAAGCTTTCTTT.

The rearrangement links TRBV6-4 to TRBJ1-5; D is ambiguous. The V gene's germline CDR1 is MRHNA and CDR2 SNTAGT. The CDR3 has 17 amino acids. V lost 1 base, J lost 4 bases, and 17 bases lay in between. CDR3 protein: CASSDLELAGSNQPQHF. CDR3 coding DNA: TGTGCCAGCAGTGACTTGGAATTGGCAGGATCGAATCAGCCCCAGCATTTT.

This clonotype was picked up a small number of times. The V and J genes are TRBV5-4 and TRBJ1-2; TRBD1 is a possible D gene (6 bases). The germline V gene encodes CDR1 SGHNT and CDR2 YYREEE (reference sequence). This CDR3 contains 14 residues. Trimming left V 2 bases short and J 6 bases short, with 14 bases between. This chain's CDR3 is CASSLQGRGDGYTF. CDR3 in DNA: TGTGCCAGCAGCTTACAGGGCCGCGGGGATGGCTACACCTTC.